The next 28 T cell receptor beta chains were all read from a single sample in a study of CD8+CD57+ T cells in acquired aplastic anemia. An expansion of CD8+CD57+ cells by flow cytometry had been shown in patients chosen for sequencing. For CDR3 and TCR beta VDJ profiling, genomic DNA was the template used. TCRdb reprocessed the reads with MiXCR, giving one entry per CDR3 protein. In the table there are under 350,000 distinct CDR3 sequences, roughly 59% of which are singletons. Sequencing was performed on sorted CD4+, CD8+, or CD8+CD57+ T cells (not recorded which) from PBMCs. These receptors all stem from a human donor with aplastic anemia.

The gene calls are TRBV24-1 and TRBJ2-1; 10 nucleotides match TRBD2. V dropped 4 bases and J dropped 6; count of bases not matched to a gene: 17. The CDR3 is 19 amino acids. CDR1 is KGHDR and CDR2 is SFDVKD in the germline V gene. CDR3 nucleotide sequence: TGTGCCACCAGTGACCGTGATCCTAGCGGGGGAAGCGCCCTCAATGAGCAGTTCTTC. This encodes CATSDRDPSGGSALNEQFF.

The J gene is TRBJ1-1, the V gene TRBV7-8, with unresolved D. The CDR3 loop spans 14 amino acids. V was cut by 2 bases and J by 5 bases, with 12 bases left in between. Germline values: CDR1 SGHVS, CDR2 FQNEAQ. CDR3 protein: CASSLRQVRTEAFF. The CDR3 nucleotides read TGTGCCAGCAGCTTAAGGCAAGTAAGGACTGAAGCTTTCTTT. Drawing the rest from reference TRBV7-8 and TRBJ1-1, the complete variable domain is GAGVSQSPRYKVAKRGQDVALRCDPISGHVSLFWYQQALGQGPEFLTYFQNEAQLDKSGLPSDRFFAERPEGSVSTLKIQRTQQEDSAVYLCASSLRQVRTEAFFGQGTRLTVV.

The genes are TRBV7-2 and TRBJ2-7; 7 nucleotides match TRBD1. Germline V gene lookup returns CDR1 SGHTA and CDR2 FQGNSA. The length of the CDR3 is 15 residues. The J segment lost 0 bases and the V segment lost 5 bases, leaving 7 bases of the junction unmatched. Here the CDR3 reads CASSDPGQRSYEQYF. Written as DNA, the CDR3 is TGTGCCAGCAGCGATCCGGGACAGCGCTCCTACGAGCAGTACTTC.

The chain employs TRBV10-3 and TRBJ1-1, with D possibly being TRBD1 (6 bases). The CDR3 is 14 amino acids. The V and J ends lost 10 bases and 2 bases respectively, with 17 bases between them. Germline V gene lookup returns CDR1 ENHRY and CDR2 SYGVKD. Written as DNA, the CDR3 is TGTGCCACCGCGGGACACCGAATAAACACTGAAGCTTTCTTT. It codes for CATAGHRINTEAFF.

CDR3 sequence (DNA): TGTGCCAGCAGCCACGGTGGGGGGATGGTAAACACCATATATTTT. Protein product: CASSHGGGMVNTIYF. The V and J genes are TRBV7-8 and TRBJ1-3, with a weak D call TRBD1 (5 bases). CDR3 size: 15 residues. Germline CDR1 and CDR2: SGHVS and FQNEAQ. The V gene lost 5 bases and the J gene lost 6 bases, with 17 bases spanning the gap.

The chain recombines TRBV24-1 with TRBJ2-1; 13 positions match TRBD2. This CDR3 has 16 amino acids. V lost 4 bases and J lost 7; bases outside the gene matches: 6. The germline V gene has CDR1 KGHDR and CDR2 SFDVKD. The CDR3 DNA is TGTGCCACCAGTGAAGGACTAGCGGGAGTTGCAAATGAGCAGTTCTTC. Translation: CATSEGLAGVANEQFF.

This clonotype was seen a few times. The V call is TRBV20-1, the J call TRBJ2-1, with TRBD2 identical over 7 bases. CDR3 size: 14 residues. Looked up from germline, CDR1 is DFQATT and CDR2 is SNEGSKA (reference sequence). The V gene end was trimmed by 3 bases and the J gene end by 7 bases; junction bases not matched to a gene: 9. CDR3 coding DNA: TGCAGTGCTAGCTCGGGAGGTGAAGGGAATGAGCAGTTCTTC. Protein: CSASSGGEGNEQFF.

The V and J genes are TRBV20-1 and TRBJ2-7, with 8 bases identical to TRBD1. CDR1 DFQATT and CDR2 SNEGSKA come from the germline V gene (reference sequence). CDR3 length: 14 residues. V shed 0 bases and J 2 bases; nucleotides not matched to a gene: 3. CDR3 protein: CSARDRGRPYEQYF. CDR3 bases: TGCAGTGCTAGAGACAGGGGGCGCCCCTACGAGCAGTACTTC.

This clonotype was recorded once. This chain connects TRBV20-1 to TRBJ1-4; D is unresolved. Trimming stripped 2 bases from V and 2 bases from J, with 6 bases between. Germline lookup yields CDR1 DFQATT and CDR2 SNEGSKA (reference sequence). This CDR3 contains 13 residues. CDR3 loop: CSARQFTNEKLFF. The CDR3 DNA follows: TGCAGTGCTAGACAGTTCACTAATGAAAAACTGTTTTTT.

This clonotype has only one observation. The rearrangement links TRBV9 to TRBJ2-1; D may be TRBD1 (5 bases). The germline gives CDR1 SGDLS, CDR2 YYNGEE. There are 15 residues in the CDR3. V lost 3 bases and J 4 bases, leaving 14 bases between the germline ends. The CDR3 loop reads CASSAGAGNYNEQFF. The CDR3 bases are TGTGCCAGCAGCGCGGGTGCAGGGAATTACAATGAGCAGTTCTTC.

J is TRBJ1-4 and V is TRBV19; no reliable D call. The CDR3 sequence is 15 residues long. Germline CDR1 reads LNHDA; CDR2 reads SQIVND (reference sequence). Deletions cut 5 bases from V and 7 bases from J, with 17 bases between. For the CDR3, the DNA is TGTGCCAGTAGTCCCGGAGGGAACAGCGCTGAAAAACTGTTTTTT. Residues: CASSPGGNSAEKLFF.

As concerns this clonotype: This sequence may be a read error, since a much larger clone differs from it by one base. DNA for the CDR3: TGTGCCAGCAGCCATTGGGGACTAGCGGGAGACCAAGAGACCCAGTGCTTC. This translates into CASSHWGLAGDQETQCF. The V gene is TRBV3-1, the J gene TRBJ2-5, with TRBD2 matching 14 bases. This CDR3 spans 17 amino acids. The V gene's germline CDR1 is LGHDT and CDR2 YNNKEL (reference sequence).

The chain employs TRBV15 and TRBJ1-3; possibly TRBD1 for D (5 bases). The CDR3 is 13 amino acids. V was clipped by 8 bases and J by 0 bases, with 8 bases between them. Germline lookup yields CDR1 LNHNV and CDR2 YYDKDF (reference sequence). CDR3 sequence (DNA): TGTGCCACCGGGCAGGGCTCTGGAAACACCATATATTTT. It specifies CATGQGSGNTIYF. The entire variable domain, with the rest obtained from reference TRBV15 and TRBJ1-3, is as follows: DAMVIQNPRYQVTQFGKPVTLSCSQTLNHNVMYWYQQKSSQAPKLLFHYYDKDFNNEADTPDNFQSRRPNTSFCFLDIRSPGLGDTAMYLCATGQGSGNTIYFGEGSWLTVV.

The rearrangement links TRBV7-3 to TRBJ2-7, with a tentative D call TRBD1 (7 bases). The germline V gene encodes CDR1 SGHTA and CDR2 FQGTGA. Trimming stripped 5 bases from V and 4 bases from J, with 15 bases between. This CDR3 is built from 14 residues. The DNA for the CDR3 is TGTGCCAGCAGCCCAGGGGGGAACTTGTACGAGCAGTACTTC. Its translation is CASSPGGNLYEQYF.

This clonotype was counted ten times or more. The V and J genes are TRBV18 and TRBJ2-7, with 9 nucleotides matching TRBD1. Germline trimming cut 2 bases from V and 3 bases from J; bases unmatched to any gene: 2. Looked up from germline, CDR1 is KGHSH and CDR2 is LQKENI. The CDR3 loop spans 14 amino acids. DNA for the CDR3: TGTGCCAGCTCACCAAGACAGGGGGTCTACGAGCAGTACTTC. Translated, it gives CASSPRQGVYEQYF.

The rearrangement uses TRBV2 and TRBJ1-5, with a weak D call TRBD1 (5 bases). Trimming left V 1 base short and J 7 bases short, with 11 bases between. Germline values: CDR1 SNHLY, CDR2 FYNNEI. The CDR3 is made up of 14 amino acids. CDR3 DNA sequence: TGTGCCAGCAGTGAAGTCCAGGGTCGACAGCCCCAGCATTTT. Translation gives CASSEVQGRQPQHF.

The rearrangement joins TRBV2 to TRBJ1-6; 8 bases align to TRBD1. Germline V gives CDR1 SNHLY, CDR2 FYNNEI. V lost 8 bases and J lost 4; bases outside the gene matches: 10. The CDR3 loop spans 16 amino acids. The CDR3 loop is CASLPDRGAYNSPLHF. In DNA form, the CDR3 reads TGTGCCAGCTTACCCGACAGGGGAGCGTATAATTCACCCCTCCACTTT.

A word on this clonotype: The junction departs from germline at one end; a sequencing error may be responsible. V is TRBV5-8 and J is TRBJ2-6, with 8 bases fitting TRBD1. Germline CDR1 and CDR2: SGHTS and YDEGEE. The CDR3 spans 11 residues. The CDR3 coding sequence is TGTGCCAGCAGCTTAACCCAGGGGGCTGGTTTC. It is translated as CASSLTQGAGF.

In the case of this clonotype: Mismatch with germline at one junction end may stem from a read error. This chain connects TRBV12-3 or TRBV12-4 to TRBJ2-7; D remains ambiguous. The CDR3 has 12 amino acids. DNA for the CDR3: TGTGCCAGCAATTTAATCGGCTACGAGCAGTACTTC. It codes for CASNLIGYEQYF.

The gene calls are TRBV6-5 and TRBJ1-2; D is uncertain. Germline assignment: CDR1 MNHEY and CDR2 SVGAGI. This CDR3 has 14 amino acids. V dropped 2 bases and J dropped 8 bases, with 15 bases sitting between them. For the CDR3, the DNA is TGTGCCAGCAGTTACGGTACGCTAGCGGGAGGCTACACCTTC. Translation: CASSYGTLAGGYTF.

CDR3 sequence reads: CASSIVWGLSYEQYF. The CDR3 bases are TGTGCCAGTAGTATTGTGTGGGGACTGAGCTACGAGCAGTACTTC. This chain joins TRBV19 and TRBJ2-7; tentative D call: TRBD2 (6 bases). The CDR3 loop spans 15 amino acids. The ends were cut back, 3 bases at V and 3 bases at J, with 15 bases in the middle. The germline V gene encodes CDR1 LNHDA and CDR2 SQIVND (reference sequence).

The chain combines TRBV5-4 with TRBJ1-6; TRBD1 is a possible D gene (6 bases). This CDR3 region has 15 residues. V was trimmed by 3 bases and J by 5 bases, leaving 12 bases between them. The germline V gene has CDR1 SGHNT and CDR2 YYREEE (reference sequence). In DNA, the CDR3 is TGTGCCAGCAGCTCAACCGGGACACATAATTCACCCCTCCACTTT. Its protein is CASSSTGTHNSPLHF.

CDR3 DNA: TGCGCCAGCAGCCAAGAGGGCAGGGGGATCGGCTACACCTTC. It is translated as CASSQEGRGIGYTF. J is TRBJ1-2 and V is TRBV4-1, with 7 bases identical to TRBD1. The CDR3 is 14 residues long. Germline assignment: CDR1 MGHRA and CDR2 YSYEKL. With V trimmed by 0 bases and J by 8 bases, 6 bases remained unmatched.

V and J are TRBV7-8 and TRBJ1-2; TRBD1 might be the D (6 bases). CDR1 and CDR2 (germline): SGHVS, FQNEAQ. This CDR3 contains 15 residues. V dropped 2 bases and J dropped 3 bases, with 13 bases sitting between them. The CDR3 loop is CASSLTGQYYYGYTF. In DNA, the CDR3 is TGTGCCAGCAGCTTAACGGGACAATACTACTATGGCTACACCTTC.

This clonotype came up a few times. The rearrangement joins TRBV11-2 to TRBJ1-2; maybe TRBD1 (6 bases). Germline V gives CDR1 SGHAT, CDR2 FQNNGV. V lost 5 bases and J 0 bases, leaving 13 bases between the germline ends. This CDR3 has 15 amino acids. This chain's CDR3 is CASSPYTGSNYGYTF. The CDR3 DNA reads as TGTGCCAGCAGCCCTTATACAGGGTCTAACTATGGCTACACCTTC.

Only a few counts were recorded for this clonotype. The chain couples TRBV20-1 to TRBJ1-2, with D unresolved. The CDR3 loop spans 11 amino acids. Trimming took 8 bases from V and 4 from J, leaving 11 bases between them. The germline CDR1 and CDR2 sequences are DFQATT and SNEGSKA (reference sequence). The CDR3 DNA sequence: TGCAGTCCTGGATCCATCTATGGCTACACCTTC. Translated: CSPGSIYGYTF.

The chain is built from TRBV6-6 and TRBJ2-3, with D possibly being TRBD2 (5 bases). Germline values: CDR1 MNHNY, CDR2 SVGAGI (reference sequence). This CDR3 spans 14 amino acids. V was clipped by 4 bases and J by 4 bases, with 12 bases between them. The DNA for the CDR3 is TGTGCCAGCAGTTCACCGGACTGGGCAGATACGCAGTATTTT. It translates to CASSSPDWADTQYF.

The gene calls are TRBV10-3 and TRBJ2-7, with 7 bases aligning to TRBD1. The germline CDR1 and CDR2 sequences are ENHRY and SYGVKD. V lost 6 bases, J lost 3 bases, and 8 bases stayed unmatched. The CDR3 totals 14 residues. This CDR3 is CAISVGDSFYEQYF. As DNA, the CDR3 is TGTGCCATCAGCGTTGGGGACAGTTTCTACGAGCAGTACTTC.